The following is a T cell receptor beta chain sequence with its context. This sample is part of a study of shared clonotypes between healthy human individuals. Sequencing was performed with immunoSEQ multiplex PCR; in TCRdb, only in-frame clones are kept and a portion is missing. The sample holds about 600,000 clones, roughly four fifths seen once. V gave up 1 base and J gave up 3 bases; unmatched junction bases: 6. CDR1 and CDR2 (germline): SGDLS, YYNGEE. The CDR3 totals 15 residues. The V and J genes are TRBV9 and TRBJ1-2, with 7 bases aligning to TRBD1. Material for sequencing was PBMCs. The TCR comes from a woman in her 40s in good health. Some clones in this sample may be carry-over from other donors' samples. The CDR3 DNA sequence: TGTGCCAGCAGCGTAATCGGAGGGGGCGACTATGGCTACACCTTC. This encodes CASSVIGGGDYGYTF.